This paragraph covers one TCR beta chain sequence. The V end lost 4 bases, the J end lost 5 bases, and 14 bases lay between the germline ends. The CDR3 is 14 amino acids. Germline CDR1 reads LGHNA; CDR2 reads YNFKEQ. This sample stems from a study of lymphopenia after photon versus proton radiotherapy. Libraries were prepared by immunoSEQ multiplex PCR; TCRdb keeps only in-frame clonotypes and omits some of them. This sample has about 30,000 clones, with about 88% found just once. The rearrangement links TRBV4-2 to TRBJ1-2; D uncertain. Here the sequenced sample was peripheral blood, taken from a patient treated with proton-based radiotherapy. The receptor comes from a woman aged 70-85 years with pancreatic cancer. Some clones in this sample may be carry-over from other donors' samples. The CDR3 DNA reads TGTGCCAGCAGCCTCGAGGGAGGAGAGTATGGCTACACCTTC. Translation: CASSLEGGEYGYTF.